A single sample gave rise to the 3 T cell receptor beta chains below, sequenced in a study of blood T cell repertoires in COVID-19. Sequenced by immunoSEQ multiplex PCR; TCRdb stores in-frame clones only, minus some. This sample has around 29,000 clones, with 60% to 85% found just once. Sequencing was performed on peripheral blood. Source of these receptors: a woman aged 65 to 85 with active or convalescent COVID-19.

This chain links TRBV30 with TRBJ1-2; possibly TRBD1 for D (5 bases). CDR1 is GTSNPN and CDR2 is SVGIG in the germline V gene (reference sequence). This CDR3 is 13 amino acids long. Trimming removed 4 bases from V and 4 bases from J, with 13 bases in between. CDR3 nucleotide sequence: TGTGCCTGGACCGCGGGACGGACCTATGGCTACACCTTC. It is translated as CAWTAGRTYGYTF.

Written as DNA, the CDR3 is TGTGCCAGCACCATGGGGGCAGGGCCTCAGCCCCAGCATTTT. Its translation: CASTMGAGPQPQHF. The chain has TRBV28 and TRBJ1-5; the D gene is possibly TRBD1 (6 bases). CDR3 length: 14 amino acids. Trimming took 7 bases from V and 6 from J, leaving 16 bases between them. CDR1 MDHEN and CDR2 SYDVKM come from the germline V gene.

About this clone: Compared with germline, one end of the junction differs, possibly owing to a read error. This chain uses TRBV6-5 with TRBJ2-1, with TRBD2 matching 7 bases. Per germline, CDR1 MNHEY and CDR2 SVGAGI. The CDR3 is made up of 14 amino acids. The CDR3 sequence: CASSYSGSGREPFF. The CDR3 bases are TGTGCCAGCAGTTACTCGGGGTCGGGGAGGGAGCCGTTCTTC.